Sequencing of this TCR beta chain was carried out in a study of shared clonotypes between healthy human individuals. Study-level points and caveats: Researchers found naive subsets generally carried larger estimated richness than memory subsets. Rarefaction curves obtained for sorted subsets showed sequencing incomplete despite large depth.

Notes on this clone: Its target is unknown.

Germline assignment: CDR1 LNHDA and CDR2 SQIVND (reference sequence). The CDR3 consists of 14 residues. Trimming pared 5 bases from V and 0 bases from J, leaving 7 bases between. Naive-designated CD8 cells lacked CD45RO, were positively enriched for CCR7, and omitted terminally differentiated effector memory CD45RA+ cells. Every subset had its genomic DNA shared out evenly among several immunoSEQ plates. Here immunoSEQ multiplex PCR was the method, and the copy in TCRdb shows in-frame clones only, minus some. The sample has around 1.9 million clones, around 93% seen once. The sequencing sample was made of naive CD8+ T cells from PBMCs. The clonotype originates from a man aged 18-30 years in good health. Some clones in this sample may be carry-over from other donors' samples. V is TRBV19 and J is TRBJ1-4; no reliable D call. CDR3 amino acids: CASSWSATNEKLFF. The CDR3 region has the DNA TGTGCCAGTAGTTGGTCAGCAACTAATGAAAAACTGTTTTTT.